This T cell receptor (beta chain) was identified in a study of blood T cell repertoires in COVID-19. Study-wide background: Samples taken during acute and convalescent COVID-19 were collected in the United States, Italy and Spain. Sources were T cells, B-cell-depleted T cells, or PBMCs; the material itself was cDNA or gDNA.

Profiling relied on immunoSEQ multiplex PCR, and the TCRdb table lists in-frame clones only, not all of them. Among roughly 260,000 clones listed, approximately 85% were seen once. This receptor was obtained from an older woman with acute or convalescent COVID-19. Source material: peripheral blood.

The CDR3 loop is CASSLERSGDGYTF. In DNA, the CDR3 is TGTGCCAGCAGCTTAGAGAGGTCAGGGGATGGCTACACCTTC. The J gene is TRBJ1-2, the V gene TRBV11-2, with a tentative D call TRBD1 (6 bases). The CDR3 is 14 residues long. The ends were cut back, 0 bases at V and 6 bases at J, with 11 bases in the middle. The germline V gene encodes CDR1 SGHAT and CDR2 FQNNGV. The variable domain in full, completed from reference TRBV11-2 and TRBJ1-2, reads EAGVAQSPRYKIIEKRQSVAFWCNPISGHATLYWYQQILGQGPKLLIQFQNNGVVDDSQLPKDRFSAERLKGVDSTLKIQPAKLEDSAVYLCASSLERSGDGYTFGSGTRLTVV.